What follows is one T cell receptor (beta chain) and its context. V was pared by 5 bases and J by 2 bases, with 9 bases of the junction left unmatched. Germline loops: CDR1 SGHTA, CDR2 FQGNSA. The CDR3 is made up of 16 amino acids. Generated by immunoSEQ multiplex PCR, the TCRdb table keeps only in-frame clones and is missing some. The sample shows around 100,000 clones, about 90% of them seen only once. The data are from a study of T cell changes during pregnancy in multiple sclerosis. This TCR was sampled from a female donor with multiple sclerosis, enrolled in a pregnancy study. The chain carries TRBV7-2 and TRBJ2-1; 7 positions match TRBD2. Sequenced material: peripheral blood, taken in the second trimester of pregnancy. The CDR3 DNA reads TGTGCCAGCAGCGATATGCCGGGACTAACCTACAATGAGCAGTTCTTC. It codes for CASSDMPGLTYNEQFF.